These 5 T cell receptor beta chains were all obtained from the same sample, sequenced in a study of T cell changes during pregnancy in multiple sclerosis. TCRdb's table, derived via immunoSEQ multiplex PCR, lists solely in-frame clones and lacks some. This sample has 65,000 to 75,000 clones, with roughly 89% found just once. The sequencing here drew on peripheral blood, taken in the third trimester of pregnancy. These receptors were taken from a female donor in good health, enrolled as a control in a pregnancy study.

The J gene is TRBJ2-2, the V gene TRBV6-4; D remains ambiguous. Trimming shortened V by 8 bases and J by 1 base, and 14 bases separated the two germline ends. This CDR3 contains 15 residues. Per the germline V gene, CDR1 is MRHNA and CDR2 is SNTAGT. CDR3 amino acids: CASSLGRGNTGELFF. The CDR3 DNA sequence: TGTGCCAGCTCCTTGGGTAGAGGGAACACCGGGGAGCTGTTTTTT.

V is TRBV27 and J is TRBJ2-1, with D maybe TRBD1 (5 bases). Germline lookup yields CDR1 MNHEY and CDR2 SMNVEV (reference sequence). The CDR3 loop spans 16 amino acids. Trimming pared 2 bases from V and 0 bases from J, leaving 11 bases between. The CDR3 here is CASSLIKGISYNEQFF. The DNA for the CDR3 is TGTGCCAGCAGTTTAATTAAGGGGATCTCCTACAATGAGCAGTTCTTC.

Only a few counts were recorded for this clone. The rearrangement uses TRBV2 and TRBJ1-5; D is unclear. The V gene lost 3 bases and the J gene lost 4 bases, with 7 bases spanning the gap. Germline V CDR1 and CDR2: SNHLY, FYNNEI. This CDR3 has 13 residues. The CDR3 loop is CASSDKSNQPQHF. Here the CDR3 DNA reads TGTGCCAGCAGTGATAAATCGAATCAGCCCCAGCATTTT.

J is TRBJ1-5 and V is TRBV18; D possibly corresponds to TRBD1 (6 bases). There are 16 residues in the CDR3. The V end lost 6 bases, the J end lost 2 bases, and 17 bases lay between the germline ends. Germline V gives CDR1 KGHSH, CDR2 LQKENI. CDR3: CASSGTGGSGNQPQHF. CDR3 bases: TGTGCCAGCTCTGGTACGGGGGGCTCGGGCAATCAGCCCCAGCATTTT.

This clone is a singleton in its sample. The rearrangement uses TRBV27 and TRBJ1-5, with TRBD1 as a possible D gene (5 bases). Germline loops: CDR1 MNHEY, CDR2 SMNVEV (reference sequence). The length of the CDR3 is 14 residues. V lost 1 base to trimming and J lost 5 bases, with 9 bases between them. The CDR3 spells CASSLYGRDQPQHF. CDR3 sequence (DNA): TGTGCCAGCAGTTTATACGGCAGGGATCAGCCCCAGCATTTT.